This T cell receptor beta chain appears in the sequencing data of a study of blood T cells in healthy people across ages (dated by TCRdb to about 2015). Broadly, across the study: Template switching captured roughly one uniquely barcoded TCR beta cDNA molecule per two T cells in model experiments. The study analyzed two additional independent replicas of 1 million unique cDNA reads from the same blood draw for two donors, one aged 18 to 29 and one aged 80 or older. Donors were grouped into four age groups: young (average approximately 15 years), middle-aged (over 35), aged (about 60) and long-lived (around 80). To track age-related changes in TCR beta repertoire diversity, the study relied on deep sequencing normalized with unique cDNA molecular identifiers. Study-wide findings and limitations: Observed TCR beta diversity per million T cells fell roughly linearly with age, and a significant reduction was already apparent by age roughly 40. The CMV infection status of donors was not known, potentially confounding age-related changes in expanded clonotypes. Compared with the aged group, the long-lived group had more naive CD4+ T cells, fewer expanded clones and increased TCR diversity, a pattern suggesting age selection. Since profiling was done on bulk unsorted PBMCs, naive and antigen-experienced compartments could not be conclusively compared. Observed TCR beta diversity correlated strongly with the percentage of naive T cells measured by flow cytometry. Estimates of total diversity based on one million sequenced T cells were considered lower bounds and underestimates.

Library preparation employed 5' RACE. Reads for this sample came from an Illumina HiSeq 2500. A second roughly 7 to 11 cycle PCR used a sample-barcoded 5' primer and a J-beta primer mix. Each TCR beta cDNA molecule received a unique molecular identifier from a template-switch 5' adaptor carrying 12 random nucleotides. At least 3 million CDR3-containing paired-end reads were obtained from each sample. First-strand cDNA synthesis was performed from all RNA using the Mint cDNA synthesis kit, with priming by a TRBC-specific oligonucleotide. Following uracil-DNA glycosylase treatment, all cDNA underwent a first 18-cycle PCR with the universal primers M1SS and BC2_uni_R. As for the original processing: For normalization, 1 million high-quality reads, each with a distinct molecular identifier, were randomly selected from each sample. Reads with shared molecular identifiers were discarded instead of being binned into consensus sequences. MiTCR, run with a Q25 quality threshold and the strictest error-elimination algorithm, handled CDR3 identification, clonotype clustering and error correction. Lower-bound total TCR beta diversity was estimated with a nonparametric unseen species model using Euler transformation. In-frame beta chains were kept once TCRdb had trimmed the public reads at Q25 with fastp and called clones with MiXCR. One record per CDR3 amino acid sequence lists the most common genes and DNA. TCRdb, rather than the study authors, made the V and J calls. In all, the sample holds 600,000 to 900,000 distinct CDR3 sequences, and roughly 24% of those were seen once. Around 3% of the sample comes from the top ten.

This clonotype was found a few times. Its antigen remains unidentified. No base quality information exists; no much larger clone differs at one position. The roughly 37 donors, aged about 6 to 100 years, were systemically healthy Caucasian individuals from Russia. Around 10 milliliters of peripheral blood were drawn from each donor into EDTA-treated Vacutainer tubes. PBMCs were isolated by Ficoll-Paque density-gradient centrifugation, with at least 6.5 million obtained per sample. Total RNA was extracted from PBMCs with Trizol reagent, with at least 6 micrograms obtained per sample. For every donor, flow cytometry on a PBMC aliquot measured the percentage of naive CD45RAhigh/CD27high T cells. The CDR3 goes from the cysteine to the phenylalanine over 15 residues. CDR3 DNA only is kept here, 45 bases in frame from base 1. V loses 6 bases of germline sequence and J loses 2 bases, and the interval between the two ends is 14 bases.

These data also featured in a second study, about T cells of mothers and their children. From that second study: The donors were nine systemically healthy Caucasian individuals, made up of three mothers and their six children. cDNA synthesis used all of the extracted RNA, with around 1.5 ug of RNA in each 15 ul reaction. Sample barcodes and 2-4 random nucleotides were added via the M1S primer in the second PCR. More than 8.5 million TCR beta CDR3 reads were obtained from each mother, and about 3 million reads were obtained from each child. Thymic selection similarly shapes TCR recombination output in related and unrelated pairs, with minor effect from inherited differences. Normalized repertoire overlap in related mother-child pairs was always slightly higher than in unrelated mother-child pairs, but the difference was never significant. No persistent microchimeric T cell clones were detected, at a sensitivity of roughly 100 clones per million clonotypes. The study used deep NGS to compare TCR beta repertoires of mothers and children, seeking features distinguishing related mother-child pairs from unrelated individuals. On average, the children were roughly 10 +/- 4 years old, while the mothers were around 42 +/- 4 years old. After adapter ligation with NEBNext reagents, the libraries were sequenced on Illumina HiSeq 2000 with 100+100 nt paired-end reads. To prevent cross-contamination, the mother and child libraries were prepared a month apart and were sequenced in separate runs. For each donor, somewhere between about 450,000 and 2,000,000 distinct TCR beta clonotypes were identified. Naive TCR beta clonotypes were estimated from low-frequency clonotypes matched to each donor's FACS-determined naive share, without sorting.

Sequencing used blood. In this chain, TRBV12-3 or TRBV12-4 is recombined with TRBJ2-1; TRBD1 is perhaps the D gene, given 6 matching bases. This clonotype originated in a boy younger than 18 in good health. The CDR3 corresponds to CASRATGATYNEQFF. In nucleotides, the sequence is TGTGCCAGCAGGGCGACAGGTGCCACCTACAATGAGCAGTTCTTC.